The 3 T cell receptor beta chains given below trace back to one sample, sequenced in a study of cytomegalovirus exposure and HLA in healthy donors (TCRdb year 2017). Libraries were built with the immunoSEQ multiplex PCR assay. A mixture of 60 forward primers for TCR Vbeta segments and 13 reverse primers for TCR Jbeta segments was used in the multiplex PCR. TCRdb carries this immuneACCESS record with in-frame sequences only. Its versions omit some clonotypes, under half of them owing to an unresolved V gene in the studies checked, with the rest unexplained. The sample data list about 200,000 clones, and 70% to 85% of these were observed just once. In total, the top ten clones hold 0.08% to 0.1% of the sample. Sequencing was performed on PBMCs. All receptors come from a boy aged 2-9 years in good health and CMV-seronegative.

This clone has only one observation. V usage is TRBV6-5 and J usage is TRBJ1-2, with 7 bases matching TRBD1. The length of the CDR3 is 13 residues. V gave up 5 bases and J gave up 2 bases; unmatched junction bases: 2. Looked up from germline, CDR1 is MNHEY and CDR2 is SVGAGI. CDR3: CASSPTGNYGYTF. CDR3 coding DNA: TGTGCCAGCAGTCCGACAGGGAACTATGGCTACACCTTC.

This clone was observed a single time. The chain couples TRBV18 to TRBJ1-6; the D is unclear. The CDR3 has 13 residues. The germline V gene has CDR1 KGHSH and CDR2 LQKENI. The V and J ends lost 4 bases and 7 bases respectively, with 8 bases between them. The CDR3, as DNA: TGTGCCAGCTCACGGGCGGGGAATTCACCCCTCCACTTT. It codes for CASSRAGNSPLHF.

Only one count was recorded for this clone. The CDR3 DNA follows: TGTGCCAGCAGTTATGACAGATTAGGGACCCAGTACTTC. This gives the protein CASSYDRLGTQYF. V gene TRBV6-5 combines with J gene TRBJ2-5; weak D call: TRBD1 (5 bases). Germline values: CDR1 MNHEY, CDR2 SVGAGI. The CDR3 totals 13 residues. V was cut by 3 bases and J by 7 bases, with 12 bases left in between.